This T cell receptor beta chain was identified in a study of T cells in Graves' hyperthyroidism and ophthalmopathy. Amplified TCR beta CDR3 regions came from RNA transcripts. The TCR CDR3 was amplified in a first-round RT-PCR using the HTBI primer set. TCRdb analysed the multiplex PCR reads with MiXCR anew, one entry per CDR3 protein. The sample carries fewer than 650,000 distinct CDR3 sequences, more than 13% recorded once. Exclusion criteria comprised uncontrolled infection, other autoimmune disease, pregnancy or lactation. This clonotype showed up many times. The source is a woman between 18 and 29 years old with Graves' ophthalmopathy. The specimen was blood.

The CDR3 sequence: CASSVGDSLNTEAFF. The CDR3 bases are TGTGCCAGCAGCGTTGGCGACAGCTTGAACACTGAAGCTTTCTTT. The chain uses TRBV9 and TRBJ1-1; D may be TRBD1 (5 bases). V dropped 2 bases and J dropped 0 bases, with 11 bases sitting between them. CDR3 length: 15 amino acids. Germline CDR1 and CDR2: SGDLS and YYNGEE.